This T cell receptor (beta chain) was retrieved from a study of cytomegalovirus exposure and HLA in healthy donors. Study-wide results and caveats: Many donors shared some public TCRs, even though most TCR sequences were rare.

Notes on this clone: The antigen remains unidentified.

Measured with immunoSEQ multiplex PCR; TCRdb has only the in-frame clones, and not every one. The sample records 150,000 to 200,000 clones, about 80% being singletons. Sequencing input: PBMCs. This TCR came from a woman younger than 30 in good health and CMV-seropositive.

DNA of the CDR3: TGCGCCAGCAGCTTGGCCGGGGACAGGTCGGACGAGCAGTTCTTC. This translates into CASSLAGDRSDEQFF. The rearrangement joins TRBV5-1 to TRBJ2-1; 8 positions match TRBD1. After removal of 0 bases from V and 10 bases from J, the junction contained 9 bases not matched to a gene. Germline CDR1 and CDR2: SGHRS and YFSETQ. CDR3 length: 15 residues.